This entry is about one T cell receptor (beta chain). CDR1 and CDR2 from the germline V gene are SGHTA and FQGTGA. J gave up 2 bases and V 5 bases, and 9 bases lay outside the gene matches. This CDR3 comprises 16 residues. This entry comes from a study of blood T cell repertoires in COVID-19. In the study overall: Sites in the United States, Italy and Spain provided acute and convalescent COVID-19 samples. T cells, B-cell-depleted T cells, or PBMCs supplied cDNA or gDNA.

Repertoires were generated with immunoSEQ multiplex PCR, while TCRdb's copy carries only in-frame clones and drops some. The data contain 90,000 to 150,000 clones, roughly 89% of them singletons. The rearrangement links TRBV7-3 to TRBJ2-1, with 7 bases lining up with TRBD2. This sequence was found in a woman in her fifties or sixties with acute or convalescent COVID-19. The source material was peripheral blood. CDR3 residues: CASSTKAGRPYNEQFF. CDR3 nucleotide sequence: TGTGCCAGCAGCACAAAAGCGGGGAGACCCTACAATGAGCAGTTCTTC.